These 20 T cell receptor beta chains originate from one sample sequenced in a study of OX40 agonist ivuxolimab in advanced cancers. Sequencing was performed with immunoSEQ multiplex PCR; in TCRdb, only in-frame clones are kept and a portion is missing. In the table there are tens of thousands of clones, 85% of which are singletons. The sequencing used CD4+ or CD8+ T cells sorted from blood, collected in a trial of the OX40 agonist ivuxolimab. These receptor sequences come from an adult with an advanced solid tumor such as melanoma, head and neck, liver or kidney cancer.

This chain links TRBV29-1 with TRBJ2-2; 8 nucleotides agree with TRBD1. Trimming at V came to 2 bases and at J to 5 bases, leaving 4 bases not matched to a gene. Per germline, CDR1 SQVTM and CDR2 ANQGSEA. CDR3 length: 14 residues. CDR3 nucleotides: TGCAGCGTTGAAAGGACAGGGCAGACCGGGGAGCTGTTTTTT. It codes for CSVERTGQTGELFF.

This rearrangement joins TRBV6-1 to TRBJ2-7; D is unclear. Trimming shortened V by 10 bases and J by 1 base, and 8 bases separated the two germline ends. Germline CDR1 and CDR2: MNHNS and SASEGT. The CDR3 extends over 11 amino acids. CDR3 nucleotide sequence: TGTGCCACCCTTTCTTCCTACGAGCAGTACTTC. Translated: CATLSSYEQYF.

This chain joins TRBV5-6 and TRBJ2-1, with no clear D. CDR1 and CDR2 (germline): SGHDT, YYEEEE. V lost 7 bases, J lost 8 bases, and 10 bases lay in between. The CDR3 spans 11 residues. The CDR3: CASPTGDEQFF. The CDR3 bases are TGTGCCAGCCCCACCGGCGATGAGCAGTTCTTC.

This clone came up a few times. The chain is built from TRBV30 and TRBJ2-1; TRBD2 aligns across 11 bases. There are 14 residues in the CDR3. V lost 2 bases and J lost 7; bases outside the gene matches: 4. The germline V gene encodes CDR1 GTSNPN and CDR2 SVGIG (reference sequence). CDR3 nucleotides: TGTGCCTGGAGTACTAGCGGGGGTTCAAATGAGCAGTTCTTC. It yields the protein CAWSTSGGSNEQFF. Drawing the rest from reference TRBV30 and TRBJ2-1, the complete variable domain is SQTIHQWPATLVQPVGSPLSLECTVEGTSNPNLYWYRQAAGRGLQLLFYSVGIGQISSEVPQNLSASRPQDRQFILSSKKLLLSDSGFYLCAWSTSGGSNEQFFGPGTRLTVL.

This clone was detected only once. The rearrangement joins TRBV5-1 to TRBJ1-3; D not certain. With 0 bases removed from V and 4 bases from J, the gap between germline ends came to 11 bases. This CDR3 has 15 amino acids. Germline V gives CDR1 SGHRS, CDR2 YFSETQ. The CDR3 is CASSLEGSTGNTIYF. CDR3 nucleotides: TGCGCCAGCAGCTTGGAAGGGTCGACAGGAAACACCATATATTTT.

The chain is built from TRBV5-8 and TRBJ2-3, with D possibly being TRBD1 or TRBD2 (6 bases each). V was cut by 7 bases and J by 4 bases, with 16 bases left in between. CDR3 length equals 14 residues. Germline V lookup: CDR1 SGHTS, CDR2 YDEGEE. The CDR3 here is CASGGRRGADTQYF. The CDR3 DNA is TGTGCCAGCGGCGGACGGAGGGGGGCAGATACGCAGTATTTT.

The CDR3 nucleotides read TGTGCCACCAGCACATACGGGGGACTGAAAAACATTCAGTACTTC. Translating gives CATSTYGGLKNIQYF. This chain joins TRBV15 and TRBJ2-4; maybe TRBD2 (6 bases). Trimming pared 4 bases from V and 4 bases from J, leaving 14 bases between. Germline V gene data show CDR1 as LNHNV and CDR2 as YYDKDF (reference sequence). This CDR3 region has 15 residues.

The chain has TRBV5-6 and TRBJ1-1; the match to TRBD1 covers 7 bases. Looked up from germline, CDR1 is SGHDT and CDR2 is YYEEEE. V lost 4 bases and J lost 4; bases outside the gene matches: 7. The length of the CDR3 is 14 residues. Written as DNA, the CDR3 is TGTGCCAGCAGCGCACCAGGGGGAGGCACTGAAGCTTTCTTT. Protein: CASSAPGGGTEAFF.

V is TRBV5-4 and J is TRBJ2-7; D is possibly TRBD2 (5 bases). The germline CDR1 and CDR2 sequences are SGHNT and YYREEE (reference sequence). The CDR3 loop spans 13 amino acids. The V end lost 0 bases, the J end lost 2 bases, and 6 bases lay between the germline ends. The DNA for the CDR3 is TGTGCCAGCAGCTTGGGAGGGACCTACGAGCAGTACTTC. It codes for CASSLGGTYEQYF.

This clone showed up just once. The CDR3 region has the DNA TGCGCCAGCAGCCAAGGTCCGGGACAGGGGAGGTTTAGCAATCAGCCCCAGCATTTT. Protein product: CASSQGPGQGRFSNQPQHF. The rearrangement uses TRBV4-1 and TRBJ1-5; 10 bases match TRBD1. The CDR3 covers 19 residues. CDR1 is MGHRA, CDR2 YSYEKL, per germline. Trimming cost V 1 base and J 0 bases; bases outside gene matches: 9.

The chain recombines TRBV6-6 with TRBJ2-7, with D hard to call. V was trimmed by 4 bases and J by 4 bases, leaving 14 bases between them. Germline V gene sequence: CDR1 MNHNY, CDR2 SVGAGI (reference sequence). This CDR3 has 14 amino acids. The CDR3 region is CASSSDMIRYEQYF. The CDR3 nucleotides read TGTGCCAGCAGTTCAGACATGATTCGTTACGAGCAGTACTTC.

The chain carries TRBV5-1 and TRBJ1-4, with 8 nucleotides matching TRBD1. Germline V gene data show CDR1 as SGHRS and CDR2 as YFSETQ. The CDR3 is 14 amino acids. The ends lost 4 bases at V and 4 bases at J; junction bases unmatched: 3. CDR3 in DNA: TGCGCCAGCAGCCTGGGACAGGATAATGAAAAACTGTTTTTT. As protein: CASSLGQDNEKLFF.

The DNA of the CDR3 is TGTGCCAGCTCACCTCTTAGGGGGGAAGCTTTCTTT. Its protein product is CASSPLRGEAFF. This sequence joins TRBV18 and TRBJ1-1, with a weak D call TRBD1 (6 bases). V lost 3 bases and J 8 bases, leaving 10 bases between the germline ends. The V gene's germline CDR1 is KGHSH and CDR2 LQKENI. The CDR3 is 12 residues long.

The chain combines TRBV5-6 with TRBJ2-4, with a weak D call TRBD1 (6 bases). V lost 0 bases and J lost 0, with 7 bases in between. The CDR3 contains 15 residues. Germline V gene sequence: CDR1 SGHDT, CDR2 YYEEEE. CDR3 nucleotide sequence: TGTGCCAGCAGCTTGGCAGGGGTAGCCAAAAACATTCAGTACTTC. It is translated as CASSLAGVAKNIQYF.

As for this clone: This CDR3 is also generated by other DNA sequences in the sample. This chain links TRBV7-2 with TRBJ2-7; no reliable D call. V was pared by 1 base and J by 4 bases, with 5 bases between. Per germline, CDR1 SGHTA and CDR2 FQGNSA. The CDR3 runs 12 residues. The CDR3, as DNA: TGTGCCAGCAGCTTAGAGAGGTACGAGCAGTACTTC. It encodes CASSLERYEQYF.

The CDR3 nucleotides are TGTGCCAGCAGCCAAGTTGGGCCCACTGAAGCTTTCTTT. Its translation: CASSQVGPTEAFF. This chain connects TRBV14 to TRBJ1-1; D is uncertain. The CDR3 consists of 13 residues. Trimming stripped 1 base from V and 4 bases from J, with 7 bases between. Germline loops: CDR1 SGHDN, CDR2 FVKESK.

This chain joins TRBV29-1 and TRBJ2-7; D is perhaps TRBD1 (5 bases). V was shortened by 6 bases and J by 2 bases, with 11 bases between the two germline ends. The CDR3 is 12 amino acids. Germline-derived CDR1 and CDR2 are SQVTM and ANQGSEA. The CDR3 DNA sequence: TGCAGCGTCGCGACAGACGCCTACGAGCAGTACTTC. Its translation: CSVATDAYEQYF.

The J gene is TRBJ1-2, the V gene TRBV5-8, with D perhaps matching TRBD1 (5 bases). The CDR3 has 14 residues. Germline V gene data show CDR1 as SGHTS and CDR2 as YDEGEE. Deletions cut 0 bases from V and 8 bases from J, with 14 bases between. This CDR3 is CASSLEAGHRGYTF. The CDR3 nucleotides read TGTGCCAGCAGCTTGGAGGCAGGGCACAGAGGCTACACCTTC.

This chain links TRBV28 with TRBJ2-7; TRBD2 matches at 9 bases. This CDR3 is 15 amino acids long. V dropped 6 bases and J dropped 5; count of bases not matched to a gene: 11. Germline V gene sequence: CDR1 MDHEN, CDR2 SYDVKM. The CDR3 bases are TGTGCCAGCAGCCCCACCAGCGGGGGGAGAGACGAGCAGTACTTC. This translates into CASSPTSGGRDEQYF.

The gene calls are TRBV19 and TRBJ2-3, with TRBD1 matching 9 bases. The germline V gene has CDR1 LNHDA and CDR2 SQIVND (reference sequence). The CDR3 runs 13 residues. The V and J ends lost 7 bases and 6 bases, in that order; junction bases with no gene match: 5. The CDR3 sequence: CASTRDRGDTQYF. CDR3 DNA sequence: TGTGCCAGTACTAGAGACAGGGGGGATACGCAGTATTTT.